This T cell receptor (beta chain) appears in the sequencing data of a study of CD8 T cells in Susac syndrome. A note on this clonotype: Its matching antigen is unknown.

The multiple sclerosis controls were treatment-naive patients with relapsing-remitting disease that was stable or active. Negative isolation was used for CD8+ and CD4+ T cells and FACS enrichment for TEMRA cells. Findings and caveats of the study: It was acknowledged in the study that its TCR sequencing and HLA analysis involved a relatively small number of individuals.

Random hexamers were used to reverse transcribe an amount of roughly 0.45 to 1 ug RNA. An immunoSEQ multiplex PCR amplified TCR beta CDR3 over 54 Vbeta and 13 Jbeta. TCRdb called the immunoSEQ multiplex PCR reads again in MiXCR, with one record for every CDR3 protein. The sample includes fewer than 350,000 distinct CDR3 sequences, almost 85% of them seen just once. Sequencing was performed on CD8+ T cells from PBMCs. This receptor was identified in a human donor with multiple sclerosis.

CDR3 nucleotide sequence: TGCAGCGTTTGGACGGGGAACACTGAAGCTTTCTTT. Translation gives CSVWTGNTEAFF. V is TRBV29-1 and J is TRBJ1-1; D not resolved. This CDR3 is 12 amino acids long. CDR1 and CDR2 (germline): SQVTM, ANQGSEA. V lost 5 bases, J lost 1 base, and 8 bases lay in between.